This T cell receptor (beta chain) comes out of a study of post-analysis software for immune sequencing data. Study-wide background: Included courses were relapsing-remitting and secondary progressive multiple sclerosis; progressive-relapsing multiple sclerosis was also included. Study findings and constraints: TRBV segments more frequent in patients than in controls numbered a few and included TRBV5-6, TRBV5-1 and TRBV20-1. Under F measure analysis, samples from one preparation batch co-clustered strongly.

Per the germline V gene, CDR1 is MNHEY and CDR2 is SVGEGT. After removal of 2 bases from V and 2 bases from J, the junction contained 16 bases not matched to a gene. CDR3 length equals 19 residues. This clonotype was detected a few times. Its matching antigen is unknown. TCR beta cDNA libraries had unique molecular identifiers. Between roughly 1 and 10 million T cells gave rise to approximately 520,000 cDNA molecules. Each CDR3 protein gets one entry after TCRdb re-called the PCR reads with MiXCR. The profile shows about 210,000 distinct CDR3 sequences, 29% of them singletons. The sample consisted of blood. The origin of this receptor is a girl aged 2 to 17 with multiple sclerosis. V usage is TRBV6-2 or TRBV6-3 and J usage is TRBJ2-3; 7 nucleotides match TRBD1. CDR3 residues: CASSYPHKIQGTYTDTQYF. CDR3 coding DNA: TGTGCCAGCAGTTACCCCCATAAAATACAGGGGACCTACACAGATACGCAGTATTTT.